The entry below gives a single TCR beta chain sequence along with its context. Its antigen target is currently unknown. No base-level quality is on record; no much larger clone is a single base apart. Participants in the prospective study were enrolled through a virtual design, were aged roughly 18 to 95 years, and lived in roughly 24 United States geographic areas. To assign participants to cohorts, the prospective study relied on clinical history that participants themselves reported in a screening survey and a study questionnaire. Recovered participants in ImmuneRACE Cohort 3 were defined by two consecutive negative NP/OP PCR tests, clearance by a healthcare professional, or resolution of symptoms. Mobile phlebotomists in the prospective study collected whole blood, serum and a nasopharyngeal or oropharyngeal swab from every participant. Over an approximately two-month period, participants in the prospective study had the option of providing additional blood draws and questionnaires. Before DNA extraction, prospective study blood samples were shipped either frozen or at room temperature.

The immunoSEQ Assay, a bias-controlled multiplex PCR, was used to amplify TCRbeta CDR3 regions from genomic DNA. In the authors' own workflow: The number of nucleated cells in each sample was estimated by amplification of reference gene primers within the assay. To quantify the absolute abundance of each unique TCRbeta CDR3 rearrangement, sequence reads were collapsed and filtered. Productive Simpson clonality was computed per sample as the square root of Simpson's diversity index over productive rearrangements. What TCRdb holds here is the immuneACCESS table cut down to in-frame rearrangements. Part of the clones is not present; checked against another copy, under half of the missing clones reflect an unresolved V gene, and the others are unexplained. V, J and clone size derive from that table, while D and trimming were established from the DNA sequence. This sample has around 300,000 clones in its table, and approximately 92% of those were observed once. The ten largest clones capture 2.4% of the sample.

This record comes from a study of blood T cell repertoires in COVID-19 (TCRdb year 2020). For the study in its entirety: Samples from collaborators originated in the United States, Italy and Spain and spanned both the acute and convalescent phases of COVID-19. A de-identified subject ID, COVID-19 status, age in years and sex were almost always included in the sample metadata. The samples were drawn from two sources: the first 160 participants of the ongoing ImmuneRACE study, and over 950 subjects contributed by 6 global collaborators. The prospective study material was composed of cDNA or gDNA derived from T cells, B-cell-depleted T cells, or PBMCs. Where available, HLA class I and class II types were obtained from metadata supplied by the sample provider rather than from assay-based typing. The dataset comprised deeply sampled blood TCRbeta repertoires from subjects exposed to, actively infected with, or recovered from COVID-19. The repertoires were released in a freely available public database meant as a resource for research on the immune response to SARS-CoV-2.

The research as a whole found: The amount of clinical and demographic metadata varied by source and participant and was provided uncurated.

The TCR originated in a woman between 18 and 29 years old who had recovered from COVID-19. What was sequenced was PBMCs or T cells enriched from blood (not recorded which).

Here is the DNA: TGTGCCAGCAGTAAACAGGGGAACACCGGGGAGCTGTTTTTT. This sequence encodes CASSKQGNTGELFF. The sequence joins TRBV4-2 to TRBJ2-2, with a weak D call of TRBD1 (6 bases match). The CDR3 holds 14 amino acids from the cysteine to the phenylalanine. The CDR3 DNA has 42 bases and is translated from base 1. A distance of 9 bases separates the germline ends of V and J, which lose 6 bases and 1 base respectively. Per the germline V gene, LGHNA is the CDR1 and YNFKEQ is the CDR2.